A selection of T cell receptor beta chains follows, all from one sample in a study of T cell responses to AZD1222 COVID-19 vaccine. Only in-frame clones appear in the TCRdb table, and some are missing; sequencing was by immunoSEQ multiplex PCR. Found here are some 88,000 clones, approximately 90% of them singletons; the top ten hold 5.4%. The sequenced sample was peripheral blood, obtained 28 days after the second AZD1222 dose. These receptors were obtained from an adult who received the AZD1222 COVID-19 vaccine. Each CDR3 is given with its conserved first and last residue. A D gene is named only where the DNA matches it firmly. Size tells how often a clone was seen (once, few, many) or the class of an expanded clone, and some rows leave it out.

TGTGCCAGTAGTAGACAGGAGAGCTCCTATAATTCACCCCTCCACTTT	CASSRQESSYNSPLHF	TRBJ1-6	NA	NA	TRBV19
TGTGCCAGTAAACCCAGGGCTACTAATGAAAAACTGTTTTTT	CASKPRATNEKLFF	TRBJ1-4	NA	once	TRBV19
TGTGCCAGTAGTATAGTCCGGACAGTTGCCCATGAGCAGTTCTTC	CASSIVRTVAHEQFF	TRBJ2-1	NA	NA	TRBV19
TGTGCCAGCAGCTTAGCGGTGGCAGAGAACACTGAAGCTTTCTTT	CASSLAVAENTEAFF	TRBJ1-1	NA	NA	TRBV7-9
TGTGCCAGCAGTCCCCGGGACAGCCCTAACTATGGCTACACCTTC	CASSPRDSPNYGYTF	TRBJ1-2	TRBD1	NA	TRBV27
TGTGCCAGCAGCTCCAGGACGGGCTTCAACACTGAAGCTTTCTTT	CASSSRTGFNTEAFF	TRBJ1-1	NA	NA	TRBV7-6
TGCGCCAGCAGCGGGACAGGATCCCCCAATGAGCAGTTCTTC	CASSGTGSPNEQFF	TRBJ2-1	TRBD1	NA	TRBV5-1
TGTGCCAGCAGTTTAAACGAGCAGTACTTC	CASSLNEQYF	TRBJ2-7	NA	NA	TRBV28
TGTGCCACCAGTGATCGTACAGGGGGACGGGGCTACACCTTC	CATSDRTGGRGYTF	TRBJ1-2	TRBD1	NA	TRBV24-1
TGTGCCAGCAGCCGTGCCAGGGGGGGCACTGAAGCTTTCTTT	CASSRARGGTEAFF	TRBJ1-1	TRBD1	few	TRBV9
TGTGCCAGCAGCTTGGTATCAGGGAATGAGCAGTTCTTC	CASSLVSGNEQFF	TRBJ2-1	NA	few	TRBV5-4
TGCGCCAGCTCTTGGCCGGGACAGGGGTCTTTACTTTATACGCAGTATTTT	CASSWPGQGSLLYTQYF	TRBJ2-3	TRBD1	NA	TRBV5-1
TGTGCCAGCAGTTTAGCAGGGACTCATGGCTACACCTTC	CASSLAGTHGYTF	TRBJ1-2	NA	NA	TRBV12-3/TRBV12-4
TGTGCCAGTAGTATTGAGGGCGTCGGTTCGAACACCATATATTTT	CASSIEGVGSNTIYF	TRBJ1-3	NA	NA	TRBV19
TGTGCCAGCAGCTTAGTGCCAGGTAGGGATTCACCCCTCCACTTT	CASSLVPGRDSPLHF	TRBJ1-6	NA	NA	TRBV7-3
TGTGCCAGCAGCTTGCCCCTATCCATCGAAGATACGCAGTATTTT	CASSLPLSIEDTQYF	TRBJ2-3	NA	NA	TRBV5-5
TGTGCCAGCACCCTGTCGCTTCTAAAGGGGGATAGCAATCAGCCCCAGCATTTT	CASTLSLLKGDSNQPQHF	TRBJ1-5	NA	NA	TRBV28
TGTGCCAGCAGCCAAGCTAACGGGACCCCCGGGACCTACGAGCAGTACTTC	CASSQANGTPGTYEQYF	TRBJ2-7	NA	few	TRBV3-1/TRBV3-2
TGTGCCAGCAGACCCTTGACCGGGACTAGCATTTATGAGCAGTTCTTC	CASRPLTGTSIYEQFF	TRBJ2-1	TRBD2	NA	TRBV7-9
TGTGCCAGCAGTTTATGGGGGGGCGGTCAGCCCCAGCATTTT	CASSLWGGGQPQHF	TRBJ1-5	NA	NA	TRBV27
TGTGCCAGCACCGACGGGACAGGTTTTAGCGAGCAGTACTTC	CASTDGTGFSEQYF	TRBJ2-7	TRBD1	once	TRBV28
TGTGCCAGCAGCAAAACCACAGGGGGCTGGGGAAACACCATATATTTT	CASSKTTGGWGNTIYF	TRBJ1-3	TRBD1	NA	TRBV3-1/TRBV3-2
TGTGCCAGCAGCATTCGACAGGGGGCTTCTGGGGCCAACGTCCTGACTTTC	CASSIRQGASGANVLTF	TRBJ2-6	NA	NA	TRBV21-1
TGTGCCAGTACCGAGACATCGTATGGCTACACCTTC	CASTETSYGYTF	TRBJ1-2	NA	NA	TRBV19
TGTGCCAGCAAAGAGGGCGGGGCGGCCTACGAGCAGTACTTC	CASKEGGAAYEQYF	TRBJ2-7	NA	NA	TRBV28
TGTGCCAGCAGTAGGGACCCCTATTTACTGTTTTTT	CASSRDPYLLFF	TRBJ1-4	NA	NA	TRBV21-1
TGTGCCAGCAGCCCGGCCGGGACAGGGAAGGGTGGCTACACCTTC	CASSPAGTGKGGYTF	TRBJ1-2	TRBD1	NA	TRBV11-2
TGTGCCAGCAGCGGCGTCTCCGGGACGAATGAAAAACTGTTTTTT	CASSGVSGTNEKLFF	TRBJ1-4	NA	once	TRBV7-6
TGTGCCAGCAACCCCACGGCCCCAGGAGGAGAGACCCAGTACTTC	CASNPTAPGGETQYF	TRBJ2-5	NA	NA	TRBV6-6
TGTGCCAGCAGTTCCCCTCGGAGCGGGGGGTCCTACGAGCAGTACTTC	CASSSPRSGGSYEQYF	TRBJ2-7	TRBD2	NA	TRBV28
TGTGCCACCAGCCGGCGCTGGGAAGAGACCCAGTACTTC	CATSRRWEETQYF	TRBJ2-5	NA	NA	TRBV15
TGTGCCAGCAGTTACTCTAAGGACACGTTGCATTTT	CASSYSKDTLHF	TRBJ1-5	NA	NA	TRBV6-2/TRBV6-3